The rows below give T cell receptor beta chains drawn from one sample of a study of graft-versus-host responses after intestinal transplantation. The protocol was immunoSEQ multiplex PCR, while the TCRdb copy is restricted to in-frame clones and leaves out a portion. The sample carries several thousand clones, approximately 31% recorded once. This material consisted of alloreactive CD8+ T cells from a mixed lymphocyte reaction culture, taken before intestinal transplant. These receptors were obtained from a human patient who received an intestinal transplant. CDR3s include the opening cysteine and the closing phenylalanine or tryptophan. A D gene is named only where the DNA matches it firmly. Clone size appears in some rows only: once, few, many, or a class for an expanded clone.

d_call: NA; cdr3_length: 13; j_call: TRBJ1-2; v_call: TRBV6-1; clone_size: few; cdr3_aa: CASKGLLGNGYTF; cdr3_nt: TGTGCCAGCAAAGGATTACTAGGAAATGGCTACACCTTC
d_call: NA; cdr3_length: 17; j_call: TRBJ2-2; v_call: TRBV27; clone_size: medium-sized; cdr3_aa: CASSLGGGGAYTGELFF; cdr3_nt: TGTGCCAGCAGTTTAGGGGGTGGGGGCGCGTACACCGGGGAGCTGTTTTTT
d_call: TRBD1; cdr3_length: 15; j_call: TRBJ2-7; v_call: TRBV6-1; clone_size: NA; cdr3_aa: CASSEGDRASYEQYF; cdr3_nt: TGTGCCAGCAGTGAAGGGGACAGGGCCTCCTACGAGCAGTACTTC
d_call: TRBD2; cdr3_length: 15; j_call: TRBJ2-1; v_call: TRBV4-1; clone_size: NA; cdr3_aa: CASSQVVSGGYEQFF; cdr3_nt: TGCGCCAGCAGCCAAGTCGTTAGCGGGGGATATGAGCAGTTCTTC
d_call: NA; cdr3_length: 16; j_call: TRBJ1-4; v_call: TRBV7-9; clone_size: few; cdr3_aa: CASSLVGAVYNEKLFF; cdr3_nt: TGTGCCAGCAGCTTAGTGGGGGCGGTCTATAATGAAAAACTGTTTTTT
d_call: NA; cdr3_length: 14; j_call: TRBJ2-1; v_call: TRBV27; clone_size: NA; cdr3_aa: CASSRGGSGRPGFF; cdr3_nt: TGTGCCAGCAGCCGAGGGGGTAGCGGGCGACCGGGGTTCTTC
d_call: NA; cdr3_length: 16; j_call: TRBJ2-2; v_call: TRBV4-1; clone_size: few; cdr3_aa: CASSQGAIPNTGELFF; cdr3_nt: TGCGCCAGCAGCCAAGGGGCCATTCCTAACACCGGGGAGCTGTTTTTT
d_call: TRBD1; cdr3_length: 15; j_call: TRBJ1-2; v_call: TRBV5-6; clone_size: NA; cdr3_aa: CASSYRDRGFYGYTF; cdr3_nt: TGTGCCAGCAGCTACCGGGACAGGGGATTCTATGGCTACACCTTC
d_call: NA; cdr3_length: 14; j_call: TRBJ1-5; v_call: TRBV6-6; clone_size: medium-sized; cdr3_aa: CASSALGGQQPQHF; cdr3_nt: TGTGCCAGCAGTGCCTTGGGGGGGCAACAGCCCCAGCATTTT
d_call: NA; cdr3_length: 12; j_call: TRBJ2-2; v_call: TRBV11-2; clone_size: NA; cdr3_aa: CASSLVNGELFF; cdr3_nt: TGTGCCAGCAGCTTAGTTAACGGGGAGCTGTTTTTT
d_call: TRBD2; cdr3_length: 15; j_call: TRBJ2-3; v_call: TRBV6-5; clone_size: few; cdr3_aa: CASSYSGTSGYTQYF; cdr3_nt: TGTGCCAGCAGTTACTCCGGGACTAGCGGTTATACGCAGTATTTT
d_call: TRBD2; cdr3_length: 14; j_call: TRBJ2-7; v_call: TRBV27; clone_size: medium-sized; cdr3_aa: CASSLTSVTYEQYF; cdr3_nt: TGTGCCAGCAGTTTGACTAGCGTTACCTACGAGCAGTACTTC
d_call: TRBD1; cdr3_length: 11; j_call: TRBJ2-7; v_call: TRBV30; clone_size: few; cdr3_aa: CAWQTGNEQYF; cdr3_nt: TGTGCCTGGCAGACAGGGAACGAGCAGTACTTC
d_call: TRBD2; cdr3_length: 18; j_call: TRBJ2-5; v_call: TRBV11-2; clone_size: few; cdr3_aa: CASSQPTGLAELQETQYF; cdr3_nt: TGTGCCAGCAGCCAACCAACCGGACTAGCGGAACTCCAAGAGACCCAGTACTTC
d_call: TRBD1; cdr3_length: 17; j_call: TRBJ1-5; v_call: TRBV11-2; clone_size: few; cdr3_aa: CASSRNRQGVASQPQHF; cdr3_nt: TGTGCCAGCAGCCGAAATCGTCAGGGGGTCGCGAGTCAGCCCCAGCATTTT
d_call: TRBD2; cdr3_length: 13; j_call: TRBJ2-7; v_call: TRBV29-1; clone_size: NA; cdr3_aa: CSVRTSSSYEQYF; cdr3_nt: TGCAGCGTCCGGACTAGCAGCTCCTACGAGCAGTACTTC
d_call: TRBD2; cdr3_length: 16; j_call: TRBJ2-3; v_call: TRBV27; clone_size: NA; cdr3_aa: CVSSFLAGGPTDTQYF; cdr3_nt: TGTGTCAGCAGTTTTCTAGCGGGAGGGCCCACAGATACGCAGTATTTT
d_call: TRBD2; cdr3_length: 15; j_call: TRBJ2-7; v_call: TRBV11-3; clone_size: few; cdr3_aa: CASSSTASGSGEQYF; cdr3_nt: TGTGCCAGCAGCTCGACAGCTAGCGGGAGCGGAGAGCAGTACTTC
d_call: TRBD2; cdr3_length: 19; j_call: TRBJ2-1; v_call: TRBV28; clone_size: few; cdr3_aa: CASTPGLAGGPSSYNEQFF; cdr3_nt: TGTGCCAGCACCCCAGGACTAGCGGGAGGGCCGAGCTCCTACAATGAGCAGTTCTTC
d_call: NA; cdr3_length: 16; j_call: TRBJ2-2; v_call: TRBV12-1; clone_size: few; cdr3_aa: CASSFSGGEGTGELFF; cdr3_nt: TGTGCCAGCAGCTTTAGTGGGGGGGAGGGGACCGGGGAGCTGTTTTTT
d_call: NA; cdr3_length: 17; j_call: TRBJ2-1; v_call: TRBV7-2; clone_size: NA; cdr3_aa: CASSLEGLRLGDNEQFF; cdr3_nt: TGTGCCAGCAGCTTGGAGGGGCTTAGGCTCGGGGACAATGAGCAGTTCTTC
d_call: TRBD2; cdr3_length: 15; j_call: TRBJ2-7; v_call: TRBV4-1; clone_size: NA; cdr3_aa: CASSYNSGLAAEQYF; cdr3_nt: TGCGCCAGCAGCTACAATTCTGGACTAGCGGCCGAGCAGTACTTC
d_call: TRBD2; cdr3_length: 16; j_call: TRBJ2-1; v_call: TRBV10-2; clone_size: NA; cdr3_aa: CASSDPAGGPYNEQFF; cdr3_nt: TGCGCCAGCAGCGACCCAGCGGGAGGGCCCTACAATGAGCAGTTCTTC
d_call: TRBD2; cdr3_length: 15; j_call: TRBJ2-1; v_call: TRBV9; clone_size: NA; cdr3_aa: CASSASGSSYNEQFF; cdr3_nt: TGTGCCAGCAGCGCGAGCGGGAGCTCCTACAATGAGCAGTTCTTC
d_call: TRBD1; cdr3_length: 13; j_call: TRBJ2-1; v_call: TRBV7-9; clone_size: NA; cdr3_aa: CASSPGQGNEQFF; cdr3_nt: TGTGCCAGCAGCCCCGGACAGGGGAATGAGCAGTTCTTC
d_call: TRBD2; cdr3_length: 14; j_call: TRBJ2-1; v_call: TRBV5-1; clone_size: NA; cdr3_aa: CASSLSGGYNEQFF; cdr3_nt: TGCGCCAGCAGCTTGAGCGGGGGTTACAATGAGCAGTTCTTC
d_call: NA; cdr3_length: 13; j_call: TRBJ2-7; v_call: TRBV5-1; clone_size: few; cdr3_aa: CASSLEAAYEQYF; cdr3_nt: TGCGCCAGCAGCTTGGAAGCCGCCTACGAGCAGTACTTC
d_call: TRBD2; cdr3_length: 15; j_call: TRBJ2-7; v_call: TRBV4-1; clone_size: once; cdr3_aa: CASSHYSGSGVEQYF; cdr3_nt: TGCGCCAGCAGCCACTATAGCGGGAGCGGGGTCGAGCAGTACTTC
d_call: NA; cdr3_length: 16; j_call: TRBJ1-1; v_call: TRBV6-6; clone_size: few; cdr3_aa: CASSYSEYLMNTEAFF; cdr3_nt: TGTGCCAGCAGTTACAGCGAGTACCTGATGAACACTGAAGCTTTCTTT